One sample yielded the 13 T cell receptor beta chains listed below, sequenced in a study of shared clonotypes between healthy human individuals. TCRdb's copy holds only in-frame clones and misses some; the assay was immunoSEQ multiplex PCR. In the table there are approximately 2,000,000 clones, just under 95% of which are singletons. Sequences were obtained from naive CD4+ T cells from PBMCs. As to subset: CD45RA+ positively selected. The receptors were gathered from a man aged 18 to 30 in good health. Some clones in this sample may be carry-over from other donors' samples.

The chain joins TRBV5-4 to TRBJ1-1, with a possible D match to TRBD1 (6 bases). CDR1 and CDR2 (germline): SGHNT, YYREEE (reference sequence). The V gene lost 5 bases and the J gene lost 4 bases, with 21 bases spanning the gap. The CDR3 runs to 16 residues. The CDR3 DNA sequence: TGTGCCAGCAGTCTGGGAGGAACGGGGGCGGGCACTGAAGCTTTCTTT. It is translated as CASSLGGTGAGTEAFF.

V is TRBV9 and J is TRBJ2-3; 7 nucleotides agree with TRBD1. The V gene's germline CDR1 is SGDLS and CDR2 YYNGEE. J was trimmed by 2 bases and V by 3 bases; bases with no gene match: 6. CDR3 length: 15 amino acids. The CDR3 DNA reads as TGTGCCAGCAGCGGACAGGGTTCCCCCACAGATACGCAGTATTTT. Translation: CASSGQGSPTDTQYF.

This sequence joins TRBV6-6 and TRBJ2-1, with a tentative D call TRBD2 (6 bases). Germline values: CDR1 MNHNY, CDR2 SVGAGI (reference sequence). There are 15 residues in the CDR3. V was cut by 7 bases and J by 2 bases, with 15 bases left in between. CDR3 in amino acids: CASIRTGTPYNEQFF. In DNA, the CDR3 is TGTGCCAGCATCAGAACCGGGACTCCCTACAATGAGCAGTTCTTC.

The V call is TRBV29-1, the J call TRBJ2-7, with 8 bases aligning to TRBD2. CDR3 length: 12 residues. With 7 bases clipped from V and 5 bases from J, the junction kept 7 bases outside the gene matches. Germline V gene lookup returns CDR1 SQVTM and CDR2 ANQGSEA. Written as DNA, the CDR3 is TGCAGCGCCGCGGGGGGAGGGCACGAGCAGTACTTC. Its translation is CSAAGGGHEQYF.

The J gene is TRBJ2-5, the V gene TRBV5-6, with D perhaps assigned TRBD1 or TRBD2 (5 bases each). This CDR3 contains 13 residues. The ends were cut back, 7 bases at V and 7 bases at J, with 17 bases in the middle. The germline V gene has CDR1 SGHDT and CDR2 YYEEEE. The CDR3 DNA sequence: TGTGCCAGCGAGAGGGGACCCCGGGGGACCCAGTACTTC. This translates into CASERGPRGTQYF.

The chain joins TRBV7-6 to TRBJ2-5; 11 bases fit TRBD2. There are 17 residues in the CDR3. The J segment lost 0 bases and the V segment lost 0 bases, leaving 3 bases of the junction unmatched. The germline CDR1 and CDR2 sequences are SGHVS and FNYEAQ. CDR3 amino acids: CASSLARLAGHQETQYF. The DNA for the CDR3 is TGTGCCAGCAGCTTAGCGAGACTAGCGGGGCACCAAGAGACCCAGTACTTC.

DNA of the CDR3: TGTGCCAGCAGCCCCCGGACAGGTACAATCCAAGAGACCCAGTACTTC. Translation gives CASSPRTGTIQETQYF. This chain uses TRBV9 with TRBJ2-5, with 7 bases that match TRBD1. This CDR3 is 16 amino acids long. CDR1 and CDR2 from the germline V gene are SGDLS and YYNGEE. The ends lost 4 bases at V and 1 base at J; junction bases unmatched: 10. The whole variable domain, filled in from reference TRBV9 and TRBJ2-5, reads DSGVTQTPKHLITATGQRVTLRCSPRSGDLSVYWYQQSLDQGLQFLIQYYNGEERAKGNILERFSAQQFPDLHSELNLSSLELGDSALYFCASSPRTGTIQETQYFGPGTRLLVL.

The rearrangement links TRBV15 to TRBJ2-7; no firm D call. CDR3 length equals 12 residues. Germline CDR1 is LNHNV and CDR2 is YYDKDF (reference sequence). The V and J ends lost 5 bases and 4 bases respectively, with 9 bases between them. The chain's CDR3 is CATSGKHYEQYF. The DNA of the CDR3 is TGTGCCACCAGCGGCAAGCATTACGAGCAGTACTTC. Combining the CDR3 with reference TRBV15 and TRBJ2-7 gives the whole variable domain DAMVIQNPRYQVTQFGKPVTLSCSQTLNHNVMYWYQQKSSQAPKLLFHYYDKDFNNEADTPDNFQSRRPNTSFCFLDIRSPGLGDTAMYLCATSGKHYEQYFGPGTRLTVT.

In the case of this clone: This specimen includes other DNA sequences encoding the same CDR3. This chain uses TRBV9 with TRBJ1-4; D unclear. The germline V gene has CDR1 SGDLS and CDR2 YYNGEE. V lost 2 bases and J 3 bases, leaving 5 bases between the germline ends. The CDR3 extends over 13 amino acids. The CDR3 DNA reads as TGTGCCAGCAGCGTTGGTCCTAATGAAAAACTGTTTTTT. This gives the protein CASSVGPNEKLFF. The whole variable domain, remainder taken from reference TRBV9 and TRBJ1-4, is DSGVTQTPKHLITATGQRVTLRCSPRSGDLSVYWYQQSLDQGLQFLIQYYNGEERAKGNILERFSAQQFPDLHSELNLSSLELGDSALYFCASSVGPNEKLFFGSGTQLSVL.

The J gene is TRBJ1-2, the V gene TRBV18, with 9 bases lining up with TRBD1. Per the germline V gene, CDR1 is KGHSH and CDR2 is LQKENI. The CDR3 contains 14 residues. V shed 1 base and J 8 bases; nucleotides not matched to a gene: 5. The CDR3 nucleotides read TGTGCCAGCTCACCACTGACAGGGGGGGACGGCTACACCTTC. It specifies CASSPLTGGDGYTF.

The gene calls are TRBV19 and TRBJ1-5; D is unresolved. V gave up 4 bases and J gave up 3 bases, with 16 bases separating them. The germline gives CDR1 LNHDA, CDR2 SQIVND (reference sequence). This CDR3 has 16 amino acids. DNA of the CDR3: TGTGCCAGTAGTAGCCCCCCCGGACGAAACAATCAGCCCCAGCATTTT. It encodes CASSSPPGRNNQPQHF.

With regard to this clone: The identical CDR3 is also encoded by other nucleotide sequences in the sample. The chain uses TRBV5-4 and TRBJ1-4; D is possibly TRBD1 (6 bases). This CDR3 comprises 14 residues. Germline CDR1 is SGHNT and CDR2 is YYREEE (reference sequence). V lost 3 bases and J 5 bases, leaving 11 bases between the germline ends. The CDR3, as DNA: TGTGCCAGCAGCTCGGGACAAAGGAATGAAAAACTGTTTTTT. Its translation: CASSSGQRNEKLFF.

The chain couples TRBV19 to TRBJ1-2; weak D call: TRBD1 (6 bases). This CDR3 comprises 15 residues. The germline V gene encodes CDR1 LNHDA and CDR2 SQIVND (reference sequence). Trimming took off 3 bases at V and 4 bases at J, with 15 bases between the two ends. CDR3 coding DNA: TGTGCCAGTAGTATCGGGGGCGGACCCGTCTATGGCTACACCTTC. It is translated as CASSIGGGPVYGYTF.